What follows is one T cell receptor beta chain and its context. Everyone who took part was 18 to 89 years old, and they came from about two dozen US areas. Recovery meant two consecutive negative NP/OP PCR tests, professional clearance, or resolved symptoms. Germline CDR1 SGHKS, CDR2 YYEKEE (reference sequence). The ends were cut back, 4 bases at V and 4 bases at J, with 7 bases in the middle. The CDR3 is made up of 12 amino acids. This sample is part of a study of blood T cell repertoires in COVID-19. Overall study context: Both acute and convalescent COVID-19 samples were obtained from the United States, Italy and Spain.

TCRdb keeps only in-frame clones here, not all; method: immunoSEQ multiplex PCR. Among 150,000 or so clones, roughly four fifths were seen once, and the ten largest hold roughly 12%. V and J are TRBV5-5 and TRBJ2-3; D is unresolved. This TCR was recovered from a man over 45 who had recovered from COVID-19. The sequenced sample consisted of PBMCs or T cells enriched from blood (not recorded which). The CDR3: CASSLLADTQYF. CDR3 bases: TGTGCCAGCAGCCTCCTCGCAGATACGCAGTATTTT. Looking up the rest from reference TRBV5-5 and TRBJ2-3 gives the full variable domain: DAGVTQSPTHLIKTRGQQVTLRCSPISGHKSVSWYQQVLGQGPQFIFQYYEKEERGRGNFPDRFSARQFPNYSSELNVNALLLGDSALYLCASSLLADTQYFGPGTRLTVL.